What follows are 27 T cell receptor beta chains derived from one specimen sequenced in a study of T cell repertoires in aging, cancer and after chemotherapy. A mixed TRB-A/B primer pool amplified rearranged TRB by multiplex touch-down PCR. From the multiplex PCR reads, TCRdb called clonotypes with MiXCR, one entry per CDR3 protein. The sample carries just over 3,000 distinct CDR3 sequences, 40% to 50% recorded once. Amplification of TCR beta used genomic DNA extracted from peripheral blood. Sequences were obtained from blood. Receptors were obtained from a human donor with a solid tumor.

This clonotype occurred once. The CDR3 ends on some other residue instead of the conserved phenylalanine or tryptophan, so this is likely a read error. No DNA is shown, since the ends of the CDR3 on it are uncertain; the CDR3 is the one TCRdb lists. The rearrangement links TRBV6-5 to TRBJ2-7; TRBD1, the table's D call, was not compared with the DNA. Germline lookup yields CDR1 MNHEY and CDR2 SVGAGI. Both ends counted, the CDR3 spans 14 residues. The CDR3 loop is CASSPEQGTTSSTS.

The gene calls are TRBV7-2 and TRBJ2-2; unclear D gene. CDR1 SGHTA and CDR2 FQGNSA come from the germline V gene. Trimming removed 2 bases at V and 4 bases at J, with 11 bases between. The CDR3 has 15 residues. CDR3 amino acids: CASSLLGKGTGELFF. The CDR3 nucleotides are TGTGCCAGCAGCTTACTAGGGAAAGGCACCGGGGAGCTGTTTTTT.

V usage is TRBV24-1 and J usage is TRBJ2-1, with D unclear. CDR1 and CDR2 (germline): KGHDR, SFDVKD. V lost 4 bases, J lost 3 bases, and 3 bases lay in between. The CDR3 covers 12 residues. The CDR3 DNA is TGTGCCACCAGTGAGAGCTACAATGAGCAGTTCTTC. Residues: CATSESYNEQFF.

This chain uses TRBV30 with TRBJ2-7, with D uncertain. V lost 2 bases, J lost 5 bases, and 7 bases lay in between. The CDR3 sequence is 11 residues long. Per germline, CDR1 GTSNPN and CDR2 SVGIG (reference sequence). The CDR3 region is CAWSTFDEQYF. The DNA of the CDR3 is TGTGCCTGGAGTACTTTTGACGAGCAGTACTTC.

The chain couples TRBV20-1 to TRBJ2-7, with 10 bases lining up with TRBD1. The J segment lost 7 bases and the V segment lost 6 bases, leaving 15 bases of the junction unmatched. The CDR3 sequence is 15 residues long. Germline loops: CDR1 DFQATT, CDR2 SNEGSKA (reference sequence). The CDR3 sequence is CSATTPGTGVDEQYF. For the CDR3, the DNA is TGCAGTGCCACTACCCCCGGGACAGGGGTGGATGAGCAGTACTTC.

The CDR3 region is CASSSRWDRDNQPQHF. For the CDR3, the DNA is TGTGCCAGCAGTTCTAGATGGGACAGGGACAATCAGCCCCAGCATTTT. The J gene is TRBJ1-5, the V gene TRBV6-6; 9 nucleotides match TRBD1. Germline CDR1 reads MNHNY; CDR2 reads SVGAGI (reference sequence). With V trimmed by 4 bases and J by 3 bases, 7 bases remained unmatched. The CDR3 covers 16 residues.

DNA of the CDR3: TGCAGCGGAGAGACAGGGGGGAACACTGAAGCTTTCTTT. It yields the protein CSGETGGNTEAFF. This chain links TRBV29-1 with TRBJ1-1; 9 bases agree with TRBD1. Germline V gene sequence: CDR1 SQVTM, CDR2 ANQGSEA. The CDR3 length is 13 residues. After removal of 7 bases from V and 1 base from J, the junction contained 4 bases not matched to a gene. Full variable domain (outside the CDR3, taken from reference TRBV29-1 and TRBJ1-1): SAVISQKPSRDICQRGTSLTIQCQVDSQVTMMFWYRQQPGQSLTLIATANQGSEATYESGFVIDKFPISRPNLTFSTLTVSNMSPEDSSIYLCSGETGGNTEAFFGQGTRLTVV.

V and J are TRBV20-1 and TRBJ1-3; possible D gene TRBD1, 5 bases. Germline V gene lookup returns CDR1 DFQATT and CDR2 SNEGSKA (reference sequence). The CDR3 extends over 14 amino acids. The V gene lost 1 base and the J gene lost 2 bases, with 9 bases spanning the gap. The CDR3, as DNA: TGCAGTGCTAGAGCCACAGGACCTGGAAACACCATATATTTT. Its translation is CSARATGPGNTIYF.

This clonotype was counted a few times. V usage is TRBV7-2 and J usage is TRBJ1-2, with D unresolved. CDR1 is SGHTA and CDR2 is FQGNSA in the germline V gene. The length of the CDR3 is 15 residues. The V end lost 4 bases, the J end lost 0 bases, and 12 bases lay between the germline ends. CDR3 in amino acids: CASSSGSLANYGYTF. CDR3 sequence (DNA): TGTGCCAGCAGCTCGGGGTCTTTGGCTAACTATGGCTACACCTTC. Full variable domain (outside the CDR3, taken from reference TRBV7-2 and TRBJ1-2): GAGVSQSPSNKVTEKGKDVELRCDPISGHTALYWYRQSLGQGLEFLIYFQGNSAPDKSGLPSDRFSAERTGGSVSTLTIQRTQQEDSAVYLCASSSGSLANYGYTFGSGTRLTVV.

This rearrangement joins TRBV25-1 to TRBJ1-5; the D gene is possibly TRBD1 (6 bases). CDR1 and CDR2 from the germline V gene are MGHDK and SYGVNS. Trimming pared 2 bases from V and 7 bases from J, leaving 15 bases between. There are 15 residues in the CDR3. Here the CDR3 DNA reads TGTGCCAGCAGTGAACCTGGCAGGGGTGACCAGCCCCAGCATTTT. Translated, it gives CASSEPGRGDQPQHF.

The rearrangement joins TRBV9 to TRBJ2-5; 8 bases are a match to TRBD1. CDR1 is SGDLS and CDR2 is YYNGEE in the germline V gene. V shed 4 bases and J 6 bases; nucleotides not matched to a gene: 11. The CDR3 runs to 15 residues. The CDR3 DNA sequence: TGTGCCAGCAGCCCCGGACAGGGACTCACAAAGACCCAGTACTTC. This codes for CASSPGQGLTKTQYF.

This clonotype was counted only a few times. In DNA form, the CDR3 reads TGCGCCAGCAGCCCGAACGAGGGTCAAGACAATGAGCAGTTCTTC. It specifies CASSPNEGQDNEQFF. This chain uses TRBV4-3 with TRBJ2-1, with D tentatively TRBD2 (5 bases). This CDR3 is 15 amino acids long. Germline-derived CDR1 and CDR2 are LGHNA and YSLEER. V was clipped by 4 bases and J by 5 bases, with 15 bases between them.

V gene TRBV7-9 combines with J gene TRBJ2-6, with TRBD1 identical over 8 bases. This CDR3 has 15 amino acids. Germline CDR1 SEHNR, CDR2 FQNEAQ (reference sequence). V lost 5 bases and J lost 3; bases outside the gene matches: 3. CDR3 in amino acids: CASSVTGVGANVLTF. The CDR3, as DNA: TGTGCCAGCAGCGTGACAGGGGTTGGGGCCAACGTCCTGACTTTC.

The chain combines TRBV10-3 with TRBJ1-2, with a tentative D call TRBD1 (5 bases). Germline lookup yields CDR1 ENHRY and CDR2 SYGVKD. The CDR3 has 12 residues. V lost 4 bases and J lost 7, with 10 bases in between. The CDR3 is CAISVTVSGYTF. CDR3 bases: TGTGCCATCAGTGTGACAGTATCTGGCTACACCTTC.

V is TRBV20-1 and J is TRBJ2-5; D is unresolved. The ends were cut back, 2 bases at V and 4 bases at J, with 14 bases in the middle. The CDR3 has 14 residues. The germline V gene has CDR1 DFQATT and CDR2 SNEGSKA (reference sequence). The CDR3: CSARLRAVPETQYF. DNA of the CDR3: TGCAGTGCTAGATTGCGAGCTGTCCCAGAGACCCAGTACTTC.

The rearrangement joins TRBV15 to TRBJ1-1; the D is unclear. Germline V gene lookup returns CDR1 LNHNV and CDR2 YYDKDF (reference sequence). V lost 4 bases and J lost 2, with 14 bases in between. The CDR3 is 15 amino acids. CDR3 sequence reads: CATSKDRAINTEAFF. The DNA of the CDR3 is TGTGCCACCAGCAAAGATCGGGCCATTAACACTGAAGCTTTCTTT.

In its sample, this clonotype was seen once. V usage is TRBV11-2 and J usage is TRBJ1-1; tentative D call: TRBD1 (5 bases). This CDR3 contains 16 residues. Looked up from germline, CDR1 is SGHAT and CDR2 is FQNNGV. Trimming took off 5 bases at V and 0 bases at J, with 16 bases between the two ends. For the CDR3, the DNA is TGTGCCAGCAGCAGAGAGGGCGGGGCCATGAACACTGAAGCTTTCTTT. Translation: CASSREGGAMNTEAFF. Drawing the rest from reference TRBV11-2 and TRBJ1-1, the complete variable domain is EAGVAQSPRYKIIEKRQSVAFWCNPISGHATLYWYQQILGQGPKLLIQFQNNGVVDDSQLPKDRFSAERLKGVDSTLKIQPAKLEDSAVYLCASSREGGAMNTEAFFGQGTRLTVV.

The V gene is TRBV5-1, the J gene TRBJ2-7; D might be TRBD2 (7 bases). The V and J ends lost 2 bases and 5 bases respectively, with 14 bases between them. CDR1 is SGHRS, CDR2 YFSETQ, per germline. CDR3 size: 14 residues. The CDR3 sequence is CASSLGGAHDEQYF. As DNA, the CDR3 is TGCGCCAGCAGCTTAGGGGGGGCCCATGACGAGCAGTACTTC.

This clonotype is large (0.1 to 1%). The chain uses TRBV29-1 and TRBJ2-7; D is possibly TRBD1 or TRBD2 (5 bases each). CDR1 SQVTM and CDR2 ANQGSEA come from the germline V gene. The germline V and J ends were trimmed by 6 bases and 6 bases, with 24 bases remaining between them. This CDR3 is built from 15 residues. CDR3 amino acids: CSVRTDWGVYPEQYF. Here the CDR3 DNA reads TGCAGCGTGAGGACTGACTGGGGCGTATACCCCGAGCAGTACTTC.

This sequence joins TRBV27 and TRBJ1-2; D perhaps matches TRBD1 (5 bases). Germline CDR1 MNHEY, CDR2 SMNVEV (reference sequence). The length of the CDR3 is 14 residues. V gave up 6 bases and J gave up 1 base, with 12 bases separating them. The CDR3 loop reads CASSYHRSNYGYTF. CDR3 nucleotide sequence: TGTGCCAGCAGCTACCACAGGAGTAACTATGGCTACACCTTC.

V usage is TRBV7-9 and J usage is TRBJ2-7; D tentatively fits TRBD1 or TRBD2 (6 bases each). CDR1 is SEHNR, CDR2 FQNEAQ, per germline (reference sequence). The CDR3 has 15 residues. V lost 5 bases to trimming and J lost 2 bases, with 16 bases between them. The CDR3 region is CASSGGTSEPYEQYF. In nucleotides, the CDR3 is TGTGCCAGCAGCGGCGGGACATCGGAACCCTACGAGCAGTACTTC.

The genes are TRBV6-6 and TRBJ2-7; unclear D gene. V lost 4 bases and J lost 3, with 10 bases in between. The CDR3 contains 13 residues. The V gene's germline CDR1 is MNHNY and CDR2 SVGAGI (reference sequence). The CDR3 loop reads CASSSPGRYEQYF. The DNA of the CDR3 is TGTGCCAGCAGTTCCCCCGGACGCTACGAGCAGTACTTC.

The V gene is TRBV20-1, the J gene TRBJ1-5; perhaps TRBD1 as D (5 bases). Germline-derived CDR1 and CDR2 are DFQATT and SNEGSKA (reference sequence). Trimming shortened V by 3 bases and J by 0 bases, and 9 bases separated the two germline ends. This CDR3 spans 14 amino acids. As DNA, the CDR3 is TGCAGTGCTAGTCGAGGGGATAGCAATCAGCCCCAGCATTTT. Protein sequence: CSASRGDSNQPQHF.

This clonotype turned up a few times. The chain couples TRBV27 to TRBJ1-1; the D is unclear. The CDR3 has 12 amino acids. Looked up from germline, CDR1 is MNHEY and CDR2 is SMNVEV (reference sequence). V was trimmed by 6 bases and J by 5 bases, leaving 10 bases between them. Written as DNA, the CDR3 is TGTGCCAGCAGCCTTTCGGGGACTGAAGCTTTCTTT. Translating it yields CASSLSGTEAFF.

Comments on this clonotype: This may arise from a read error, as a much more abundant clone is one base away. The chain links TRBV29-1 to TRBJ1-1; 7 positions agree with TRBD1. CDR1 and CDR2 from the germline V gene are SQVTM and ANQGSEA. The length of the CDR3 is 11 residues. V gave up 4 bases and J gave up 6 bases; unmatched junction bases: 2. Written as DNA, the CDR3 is TGCAGCGTTGGGGACAGAGCTGAAGCTTTCTTT. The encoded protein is CSVGDRAEAFF.

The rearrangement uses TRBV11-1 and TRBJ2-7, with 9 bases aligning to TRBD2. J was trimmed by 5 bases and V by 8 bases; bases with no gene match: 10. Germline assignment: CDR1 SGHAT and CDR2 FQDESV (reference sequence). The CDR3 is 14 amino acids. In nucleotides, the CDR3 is TGTGCCAGCTCATCGATAGCGGGAGCCCACGAGCAGTACTTC. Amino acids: CASSSIAGAHEQYF.

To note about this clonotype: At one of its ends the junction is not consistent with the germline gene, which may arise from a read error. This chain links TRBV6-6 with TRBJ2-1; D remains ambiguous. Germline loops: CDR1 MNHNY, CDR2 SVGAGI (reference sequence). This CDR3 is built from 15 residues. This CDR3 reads CASSYAETIFDEEFF. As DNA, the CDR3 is TGTGCCAGCAGTTACGCGGAAACCATCTTCGATGAGGAGTTCTTC.